This T cell receptor (beta chain) was observed in a study of T cells in tuberculosis. Sequencing was performed with immunoSEQ multiplex PCR; in TCRdb, only in-frame clones are kept and a portion is missing. The data contain around 33,000 clones, about 92% of them seen just once; the ten biggest clones take up 5.5% to 7.5%. V was trimmed by 4 bases and J by 0 bases, leaving 10 bases between them. Germline CDR1 SGHRS, CDR2 YFSETQ. This CDR3 has 15 residues. The time point is: new active TB diagnosis, blood taken before or within 7 days of starting treatment. Sequences were derived from PBMCs, sampled at tuberculosis diagnosis. The TCR originated in an adult with tuberculosis. Some clones in this sample may be carry-over from other donors' samples. This chain links TRBV5-1 with TRBJ2-2; maybe TRBD2 (6 bases). CDR3 sequence reads: CASSPRDSNTGELFF. DNA for the CDR3: TGCGCCAGCAGCCCCAGGGACTCGAACACCGGGGAGCTGTTTTTT.